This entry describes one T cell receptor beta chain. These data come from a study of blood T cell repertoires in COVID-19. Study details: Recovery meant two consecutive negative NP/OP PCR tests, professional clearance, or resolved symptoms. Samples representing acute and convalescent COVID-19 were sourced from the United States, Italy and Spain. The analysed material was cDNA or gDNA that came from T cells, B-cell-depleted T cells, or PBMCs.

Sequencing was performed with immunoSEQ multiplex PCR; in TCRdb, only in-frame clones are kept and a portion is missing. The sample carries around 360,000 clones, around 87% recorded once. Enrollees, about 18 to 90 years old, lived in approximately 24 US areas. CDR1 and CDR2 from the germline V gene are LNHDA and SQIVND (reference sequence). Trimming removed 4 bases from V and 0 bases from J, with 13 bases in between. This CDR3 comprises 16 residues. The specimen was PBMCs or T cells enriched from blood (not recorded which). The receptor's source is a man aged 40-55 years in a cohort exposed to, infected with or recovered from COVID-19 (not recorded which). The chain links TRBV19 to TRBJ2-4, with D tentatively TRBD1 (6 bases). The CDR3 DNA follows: TGTGCCAGTAGTAACCGGGACACCCTAGCCAAAAACATTCAGTACTTC. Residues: CASSNRDTLAKNIQYF.